This TCR beta chain originates from a study of blood T cells in healthy people across ages. General study points: Investigators treated diversity estimates from one million T cells as underestimates.

Germline CDR1 MDHEN, CDR2 SYDVKM. J was trimmed by 12 bases and V by 6 bases; bases with no gene match: 13. CDR3 length equals 14 residues. Isolation recovered at least 6.5 million PBMCs from every sample. On this clonotype itself: The target antigen is unknown.

The use of a sample-barcoded 5' primer and a J-beta primer mix characterized a second PCR of about 6 to 12 cycles. TCRdb processed the 5' RACE reads anew with MiXCR; each CDR3 protein has one entry. The table records just under 900,000 distinct CDR3 sequences, under 35% of them present only once. Sequenced material: blood. This sequence originates from a woman of 80 years or more in good health. The chain combines TRBV28 with TRBJ2-1; the match to TRBD2 covers 8 bases. CDR3 sequence reads: CASRPLGLEVRQFF. The CDR3 bases are TGTGCCAGCAGGCCCTTGGGACTAGAGGTCAGGCAGTTCTTC.